These 19 T cell receptor beta chains originate from one sample sequenced in a study of T cell clonality in common variable immunodeficiency. Points from the study as a whole: Reportedly, TCR beta sequences from common variable immunodeficiency showed fewer deletions and N-nucleotide insertions.

Antigens for these TCRs are unknown. The method was immunoSEQ multiplex PCR; TCRdb's version includes in-frame clones alone and lacks a portion of them. The table records 28,000 or so clones without singletons, the ten largest covering roughly 22%. The specimen sequenced was peripheral blood mononuclear cells. Receptors were obtained from a human donor with common variable immunodeficiency.

This clone was detected ten times or more. The read ends 3 residues early relative to the CDR3; the germline J gene fills the gap. The chain couples TRBV7-3 to TRBJ2-1; weak D call: TRBD1 (6 bases). Germline loops: CDR1 SGHTA, CDR2 FQGTGA. This CDR3 has 15 amino acids. Trimming left V 1 base short and J 4 bases short, with 11 bases between. Incomplete CDR3 DNA: TGTGCCAGCAGCTTAATGCAGGGGCCTTACAATGAG. Translating gives CASSLMQGPYNE. In full, the CDR3 reads CASSLMQGPYNEQFF.

This clone came up many times. The CDR3 is cut off 3 residues early in the read; its end comes from the germline J gene. V is TRBV7-3 and J is TRBJ2-4, with D unclear. V lost 0 bases to trimming and J lost 6 bases, with 9 bases between them. CDR1 and CDR2 from the germline V gene are SGHTA and FQGTGA. This CDR3 has 14 amino acids. Incomplete CDR3 DNA: TGTGCCAGCAGCTTAACAGCTATCGGAAACATT. This translates into CASSLTAIGNI. The CDR3, in full, reads CASSLTAIGNIQYF.

Only a few counts were recorded for this clone. The read stops 3 residues short of the end of the CDR3; the missing end is completed from the germline J gene. J is TRBJ2-2 and V is TRBV2; no firm D call. Trimming removed 4 bases at V and 4 bases at J, with 10 bases between. Germline values: CDR1 SNHLY, CDR2 FYNNEI. The CDR3 length is 14 residues. This chain's CDR3 is CASSANSPTGELFF. The part of the CDR3 DNA that was read is TGTGCCAGCAGTGCCAACTCCCCCACCGGGGAG.

This clone turned up a few times. The observed sequence ends 3 residues before the CDR3 terminus, with the missing tail filled in from the germline J gene. V is TRBV6-1 and J is TRBJ2-3, with 11 bases matching TRBD2. Germline-derived CDR1 and CDR2 are MNHNS and SASEGT. Unmatched junction bases numbered 10, after V lost 1 base and J lost 4 bases. This CDR3 is 18 amino acids long. CDR3 residues: CASSEVNSGRAGSDTQYF. The covered CDR3 bases are TGTGCCAGCAGTGAAGTAAATAGCGGGAGGGCCGGATCAGATACG.

This clone was seen only a few times. Read data end 3 residues before the CDR3 end; the end is taken from the germline J gene. V gene TRBV6-1 combines with J gene TRBJ1-2; D might be TRBD1 (5 bases). V was pared by 4 bases and J by 7 bases, with 10 bases between. This CDR3 has 12 residues. Per the germline V gene, CDR1 is MNHNS and CDR2 is SASEGT. This chain's CDR3 is CASSGQGGGYTF. CDR3 DNA, as far as it was read: TGTGCCAGCAGTGGTCAGGGCGGTGGC.

As to this clone: The read ends 3 residues early relative to the CDR3; the germline J gene fills the gap. The chain couples TRBV18 to TRBJ2-7; D unresolved. Trimming stripped 3 bases from V and 2 bases from J, with 8 bases between. Germline V gene lookup returns CDR1 KGHSH and CDR2 LQKENI. The CDR3 is 13 residues long. CDR3 DNA, as far as it was read: TGTGCCAGCTCACCCACCACACCCTACGAG. Translated, it gives CASSPTTPYE. The full CDR3 reads CASSPTTPYEQYF.

This clone was observed at least ten times. The read ends 3 residues before the CDR3 terminus; that terminus is restored from the germline J gene. The chain links TRBV18 to TRBJ2-1; D gene ambiguous. There are 15 residues in the CDR3. Deletions cut 1 base from V and 4 bases from J, with 11 bases between. The germline V gene encodes CDR1 KGHSH and CDR2 LQKENI. CDR3 DNA, as far as it was read: TGTGCCAGCTCACCACGTACCCTCGGTTACAATGAG. Its translation is CASSPRTLGYNE. The entire CDR3 protein reads CASSPRTLGYNEQFF.

Notes on this clone: The read stops 3 residues short of the end of the CDR3; the missing end is completed from the germline J gene. The chain links TRBV4-2 to TRBJ2-7; possible D gene TRBD1, 5 bases. Germline V gives CDR1 LGHNA, CDR2 YNFKEQ. The CDR3 has 15 residues. Trimming cost V 1 base and J 2 bases, with 12 bases left between them. The CDR3 here is CASSQVDGAAYEQYF. CDR3 bases read: TGTGCCAGCAGCCAAGTTGATGGGGCAGCCTACGAG.

Only a few counts were recorded for this clone. Coverage ceases 3 residues before the CDR3 finishes, and the germline J gene fills in the end. The chain carries TRBV30 and TRBJ1-1; TRBD1 is a possible D gene (5 bases). Germline CDR1 GTSNPN, CDR2 SVGIG (reference sequence). The V and J ends lost 1 base and 3 bases respectively, with 9 bases between them. The CDR3 sequence is 13 residues long. The CDR3 sequence is CAWSEAGHTEAFF. CDR3 DNA (partial): TGTGCCTGGAGTGAGGCAGGGCACACTGAA.

This clone was seen repeatedly, ten times or more. The CDR3 goes on 3 residues after the read ends, and that part is filled in from the germline J gene. The rearrangement uses TRBV7-3 and TRBJ2-3, with TRBD2 identical over 8 bases. The CDR3 is 15 amino acids. The V and J ends lost 5 bases and 2 bases, in that order; junction bases with no gene match: 6. Germline loops: CDR1 SGHTA, CDR2 FQGTGA. This CDR3 is CASSLGLGTTDTQYF. The CDR3 bases that were read are TGTGCCAGCAGCCTGGGACTAGGTACCACAGATACG.

This clone was counted ten times or more. The read stops 3 residues short of the end of the CDR3; the missing end is completed from the germline J gene. The rearrangement joins TRBV7-6 to TRBJ2-3; D is ambiguous. V was trimmed by 0 bases and J by 7 bases, leaving 8 bases between them. The germline gives CDR1 SGHVS, CDR2 FNYEAQ. This CDR3 region has 13 residues. CDR3 DNA, as far as it was read: TGTGCCAGCAGCTTAGCGCGAATCAATACG. It codes for CASSLARINT. The complete CDR3 reads CASSLARINTQYF.

This clone was seen at least ten times. Read coverage stops 3 residues before the CDR3 terminus; the germline J gene supplies the remainder. The V and J genes are TRBV27 and TRBJ1-2; D is unresolved. Germline-derived CDR1 and CDR2 are MNHEY and SMNVEV (reference sequence). The CDR3 runs 13 residues. The germline V and J ends were trimmed by 3 bases and 3 bases, with 8 bases remaining between them. This chain's CDR3 is CASSFGEDYGYTF. The CDR3 bases that were read are TGTGCCAGCAGTTTCGGGGAAGACTATGGC.

About this clone itself: The read ends 3 residues shy of where the CDR3 ends; the end is completed using the germline J gene. The genes are TRBV18 and TRBJ2-2, with 10 bases fitting TRBD2. The CDR3 has 16 residues. After removal of 3 bases from V and 2 bases from J, the junction contained 3 bases not matched to a gene. Germline V gives CDR1 KGHSH, CDR2 LQKENI. The chain's CDR3 is CASSPRTSGNTGELFF. CDR3 bases read: TGTGCCAGCTCACCCCGGACTAGCGGTAACACCGGGGAG.

This clone has ten or more counts. The CDR3 is cut off 3 residues early in the read; its end comes from the germline J gene. This chain uses TRBV18 with TRBJ1-6; D may be TRBD1 (5 bases). Trimming removed 6 bases at V and 5 bases at J, with 14 bases between. The length of the CDR3 is 15 residues. CDR1 and CDR2 from the germline V gene are KGHSH and LQKENI. The sequenced part of the CDR3 DNA is TGTGCCAGCTCCCAACTCGACAGTGATAATTCACCC. Translating gives CASSQLDSDNSP. The whole CDR3 sequence is CASSQLDSDNSPLHF.

This clone has ten or more counts. With the read ending 3 residues before the CDR3 end, the germline J gene is used to fill in that end. The chain has TRBV10-3 and TRBJ2-7, with D tentatively TRBD2 (5 bases). CDR1 and CDR2 from the germline V gene are ENHRY and SYGVKD. The CDR3 is 11 amino acids. The V gene lost 3 bases and the J gene lost 5 bases, with 5 bases spanning the gap. CDR3 protein: CAISDGDEQYF. CDR3 DNA (partial): TGTGCCATCAGTGACGGGGACGAG.

This clone was seen at least ten times. Read sequence stops 3 residues before the CDR3 end, and the germline J gene provides the missing end. The chain has TRBV7-6 and TRBJ2-3, with D possibly being TRBD2 (7 bases). The CDR3 spans 11 residues. Germline V gene data show CDR1 as SGHVS and CDR2 as FNYEAQ. V was pared by 8 bases and J by 7 bases, with 10 bases between. The CDR3 is CASGGAHTQYF. Partial CDR3 DNA: TGTGCCAGCGGGGGGGCCCATACG.

This clone has more than one count but fewer than ten. CDR3 bases read: TGCGCCAGCAGCTCCACCCGGGACAGTATCACAGATACG. It codes for CASSSTRDSITDT. The whole CDR3 protein reads CASSSTRDSITDTQYF. V usage is TRBV5-1 and J usage is TRBJ2-3, with 7 positions matching TRBD1. The read halts 3 residues ahead of the CDR3 end, with the missing end drawn from the germline J gene. The CDR3 covers 16 residues. Losses at the gene ends were 3 bases for V and 2 bases for J; bases not matched to a gene: 9. Germline V gene data show CDR1 as SGHRS and CDR2 as YFSETQ.

This clone was observed many times. The missing CDR3 end, 3 residues past where the read stops, is filled in from the germline J gene. The J gene is TRBJ1-3, the V gene TRBV18, with a weak D call TRBD1 (5 bases). V was clipped by 4 bases and J by 0 bases, with 13 bases between them. The CDR3 runs 16 residues. From germline, CDR1 is KGHSH and CDR2 LQKENI. The CDR3 loop is CASSLGTPNSGNTIYF. CDR3 DNA (partial): TGTGCCAGCTCACTTGGGACTCCAAACTCTGGAAACACC. The full variable domain, rest sourced from reference TRBV18 and TRBJ1-3, is NAGVMQNPRHLVRRRGQEARLRCSPMKGHSHVYWYRQLPEEGLKFMVYLQKENIIDESGMPKERFSAEFPKEGPSILRIQQVVRGDSAAYFCASSLGTPNSGNTIYFGEGSWLTVV.

This clone was seen repeatedly, ten times or more. The chain's CDR3 is CASSVARSTSTDTQYF. Incomplete CDR3 DNA: TGTGCCAGCAGCGTAGCTCGAAGCACTAGCACAGATACG. The chain links TRBV9 to TRBJ2-3; unclear D gene. Read coverage stops 3 residues before the CDR3 terminus; the germline J gene supplies the remainder. Germline assignment: CDR1 SGDLS and CDR2 YYNGEE. Deletions cut 0 bases from V and 0 bases from J, with 11 bases between. This CDR3 has 16 amino acids.